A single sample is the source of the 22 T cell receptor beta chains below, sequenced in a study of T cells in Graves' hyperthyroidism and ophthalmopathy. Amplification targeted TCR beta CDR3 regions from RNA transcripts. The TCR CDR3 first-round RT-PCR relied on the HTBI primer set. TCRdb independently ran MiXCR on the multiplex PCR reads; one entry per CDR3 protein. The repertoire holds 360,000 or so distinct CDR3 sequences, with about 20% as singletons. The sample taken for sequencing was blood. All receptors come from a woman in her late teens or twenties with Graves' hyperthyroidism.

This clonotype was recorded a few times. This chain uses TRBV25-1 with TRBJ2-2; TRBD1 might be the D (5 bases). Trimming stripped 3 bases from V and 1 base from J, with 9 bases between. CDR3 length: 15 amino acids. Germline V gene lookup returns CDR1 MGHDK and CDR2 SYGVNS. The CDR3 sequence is CASSDTGRNTGELFF. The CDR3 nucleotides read TGTGCCAGCAGTGATACAGGTCGGAACACCGGGGAGCTGTTTTTT.

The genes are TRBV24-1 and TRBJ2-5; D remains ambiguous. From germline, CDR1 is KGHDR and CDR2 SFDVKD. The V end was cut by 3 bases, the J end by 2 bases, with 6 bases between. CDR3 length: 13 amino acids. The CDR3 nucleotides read TGTGCCACCAGTGATAGGCAGCAAGAGACCCAGTACTTC. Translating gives CATSDRQQETQYF.

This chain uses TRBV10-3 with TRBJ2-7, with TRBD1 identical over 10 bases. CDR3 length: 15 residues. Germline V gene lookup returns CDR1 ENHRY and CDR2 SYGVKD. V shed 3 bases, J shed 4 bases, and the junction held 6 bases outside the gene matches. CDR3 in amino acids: CAISEWTGGRYEQYF. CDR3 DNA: TGTGCCATCAGTGAATGGACAGGGGGTCGGTACGAGCAGTACTTC.

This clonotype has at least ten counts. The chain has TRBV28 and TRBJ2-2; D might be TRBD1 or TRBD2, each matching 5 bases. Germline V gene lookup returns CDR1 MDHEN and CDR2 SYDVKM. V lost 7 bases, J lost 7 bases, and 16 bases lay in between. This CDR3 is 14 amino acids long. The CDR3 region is CASNTGLTFGELFF. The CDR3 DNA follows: TGTGCCAGCAACACGGGGCTGACCTTCGGGGAGCTGTTTTTT.

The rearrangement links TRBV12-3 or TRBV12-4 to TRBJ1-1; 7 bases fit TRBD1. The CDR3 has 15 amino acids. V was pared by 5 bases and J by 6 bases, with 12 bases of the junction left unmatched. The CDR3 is CASSREQGRLAEAFF. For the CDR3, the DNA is TGTGCCAGCAGTCGCGAACAGGGGCGCTTGGCTGAAGCTTTCTTT.

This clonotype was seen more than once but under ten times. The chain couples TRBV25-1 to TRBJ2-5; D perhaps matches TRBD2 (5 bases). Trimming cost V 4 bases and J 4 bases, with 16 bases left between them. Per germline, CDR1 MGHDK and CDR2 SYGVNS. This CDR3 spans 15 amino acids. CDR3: CASSGSWGDRETQYF. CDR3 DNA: TGTGCCAGCAGTGGTTCTTGGGGAGACCGAGAGACCCAGTACTTC.

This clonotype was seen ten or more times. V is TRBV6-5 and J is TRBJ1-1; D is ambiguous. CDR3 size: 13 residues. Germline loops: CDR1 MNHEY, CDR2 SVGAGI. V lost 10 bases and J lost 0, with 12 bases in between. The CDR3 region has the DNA TGTGCCACCTCCGGTAGAGTGAACACTGAAGCTTTCTTT. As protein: CATSGRVNTEAFF.

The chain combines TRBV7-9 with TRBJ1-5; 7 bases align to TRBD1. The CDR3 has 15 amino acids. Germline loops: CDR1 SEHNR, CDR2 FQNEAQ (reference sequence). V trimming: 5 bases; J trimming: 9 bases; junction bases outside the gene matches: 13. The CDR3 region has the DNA TGTGCCAGCAGCCGGGGCGGGACAGAAGATCGGCCCCAGCATTTT. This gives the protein CASSRGGTEDRPQHF. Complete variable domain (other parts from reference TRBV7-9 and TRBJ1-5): DTGVSQNPRHKITKRGQNVTFRCDPISEHNRLYWYRQTLGQGPEFLTYFQNEAQLEKSRLLSDRFSAERPKGSFSTLEIQRTEQGDSAMYLCASSRGGTEDRPQHFGDGTRLSIL.

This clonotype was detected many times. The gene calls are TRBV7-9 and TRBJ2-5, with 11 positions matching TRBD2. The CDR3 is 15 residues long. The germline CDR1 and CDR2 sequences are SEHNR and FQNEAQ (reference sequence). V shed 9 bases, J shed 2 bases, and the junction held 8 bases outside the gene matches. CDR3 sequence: CASRTSGGHQETQYF. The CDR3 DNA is TGTGCCAGTCGAACTAGCGGGGGCCATCAAGAGACCCAGTACTTC.

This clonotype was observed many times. Here the CDR3 reads CASSLAGGPYNEQFF. In DNA, the CDR3 is TGTGCCAGCAGCTTAGCGGGGGGGCCCTACAATGAGCAGTTCTTC. The V gene is TRBV7-6, the J gene TRBJ2-1, with D maybe TRBD2 (7 bases). From germline, CDR1 is SGHVS and CDR2 FNYEAQ. V lost 0 bases, J lost 2 bases, and 8 bases lay in between. The CDR3 consists of 15 residues. The complete variable domain, with remaining parts taken from reference TRBV7-6 and TRBJ2-1, reads GAGVSQSPRYKVTKRGQDVALRCDPISGHVSLYWYRQALGQGPEFLTYFNYEAQQDKSGLPNDRFSAERPEGSISTLTIQRTEQRDSAMYRCASSLAGGPYNEQFFGPGTRLTVL.

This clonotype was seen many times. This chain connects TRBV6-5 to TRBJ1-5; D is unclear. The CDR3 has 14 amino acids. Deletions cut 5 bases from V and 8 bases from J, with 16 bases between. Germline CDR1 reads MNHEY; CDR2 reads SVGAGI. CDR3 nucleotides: TGTGCCAGCAGTCCACGACGCCGAGGTGAGCCCCAGCATTTT. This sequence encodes CASSPRRRGEPQHF.

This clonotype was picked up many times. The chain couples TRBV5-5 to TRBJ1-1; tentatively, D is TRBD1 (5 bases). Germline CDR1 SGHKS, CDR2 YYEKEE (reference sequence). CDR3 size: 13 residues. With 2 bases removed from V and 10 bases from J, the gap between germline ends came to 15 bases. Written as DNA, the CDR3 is TGTGCCAGCAGCTTAACGGGGACGGCGAGAGCTTTCTTT. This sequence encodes CASSLTGTARAFF.

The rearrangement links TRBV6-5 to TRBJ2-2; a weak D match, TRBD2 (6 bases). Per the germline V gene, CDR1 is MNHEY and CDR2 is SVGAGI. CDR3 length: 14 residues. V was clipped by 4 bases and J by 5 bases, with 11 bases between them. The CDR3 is CASSWGRLTGELFF. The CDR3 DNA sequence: TGTGCCAGCAGTTGGGGGAGGTTAACCGGGGAGCTGTTTTTT.

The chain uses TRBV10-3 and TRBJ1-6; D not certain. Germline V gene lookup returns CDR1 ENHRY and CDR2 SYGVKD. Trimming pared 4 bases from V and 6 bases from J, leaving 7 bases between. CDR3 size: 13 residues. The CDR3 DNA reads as TGTGCCATCAGTGGAATCAGTAATTCACCCCTCCACTTT. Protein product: CAISGISNSPLHF.

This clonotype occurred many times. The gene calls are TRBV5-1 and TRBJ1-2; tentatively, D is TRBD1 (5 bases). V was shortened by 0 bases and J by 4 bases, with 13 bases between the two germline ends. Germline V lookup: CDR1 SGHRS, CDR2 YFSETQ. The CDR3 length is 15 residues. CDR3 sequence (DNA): TGCGCCAGCAGCTTGGCAGCCGGGACGGCCTATGGCTACACCTTC. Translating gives CASSLAAGTAYGYTF.

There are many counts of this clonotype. This CDR3 reads CASRLFGTGNQPQHF. The CDR3 bases are TGTGCCAGCAGGCTTTTTGGAACCGGCAATCAGCCCCAGCATTTT. The chain has TRBV6-5 and TRBJ1-5; D remains ambiguous. Deletions cut 6 bases from V and 2 bases from J, with 14 bases between. Per germline, CDR1 MNHEY and CDR2 SVGAGI. The CDR3 has 15 residues.

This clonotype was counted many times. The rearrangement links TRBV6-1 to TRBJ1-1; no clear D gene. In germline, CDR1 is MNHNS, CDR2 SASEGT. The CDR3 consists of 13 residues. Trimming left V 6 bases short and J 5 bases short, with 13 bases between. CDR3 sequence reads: CASRNPTETEAFF. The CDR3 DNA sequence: TGTGCCAGCAGGAACCCAACCGAGACTGAAGCTTTCTTT.

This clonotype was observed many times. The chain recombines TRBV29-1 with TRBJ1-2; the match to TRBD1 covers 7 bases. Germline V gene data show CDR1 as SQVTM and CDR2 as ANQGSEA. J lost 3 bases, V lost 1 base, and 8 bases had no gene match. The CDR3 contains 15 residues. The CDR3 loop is CSVEGWKGADYGYTF. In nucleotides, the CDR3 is TGCAGCGTTGAAGGGTGGAAGGGGGCGGACTATGGCTACACCTTC.

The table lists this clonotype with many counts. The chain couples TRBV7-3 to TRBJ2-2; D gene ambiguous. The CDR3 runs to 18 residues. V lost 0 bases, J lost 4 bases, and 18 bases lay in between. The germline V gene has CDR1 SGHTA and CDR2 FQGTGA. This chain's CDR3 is CASSLTFVSHTSTGELFF. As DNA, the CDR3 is TGTGCCAGCAGCTTAACGTTTGTGTCCCACACGAGCACCGGGGAGCTGTTTTTT.

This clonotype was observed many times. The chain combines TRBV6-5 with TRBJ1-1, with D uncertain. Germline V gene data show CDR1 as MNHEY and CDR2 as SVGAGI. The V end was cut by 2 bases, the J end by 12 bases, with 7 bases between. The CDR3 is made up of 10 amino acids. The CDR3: CASSYRETFF. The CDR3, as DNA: TGTGCCAGCAGTTACAGGGAAACTTTCTTT.

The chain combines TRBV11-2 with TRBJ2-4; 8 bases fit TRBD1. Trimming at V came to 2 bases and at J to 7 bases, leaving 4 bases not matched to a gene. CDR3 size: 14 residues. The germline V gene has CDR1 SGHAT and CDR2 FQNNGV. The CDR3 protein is CASSLQGAPNIQYF. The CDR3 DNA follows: TGTGCCAGCAGCTTACAGGGGGCGCCCAACATTCAGTACTTC.

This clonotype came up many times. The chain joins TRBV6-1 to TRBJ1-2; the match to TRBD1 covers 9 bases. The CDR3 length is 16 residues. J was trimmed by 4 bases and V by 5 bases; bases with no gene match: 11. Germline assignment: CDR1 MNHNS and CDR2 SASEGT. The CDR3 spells CASSPYGQGLAYGYTF. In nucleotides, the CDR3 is TGTGCCAGCAGTCCCTACGGACAGGGGCTTGCCTATGGCTACACCTTC.